What follows are 23 T cell receptor beta chains derived from one specimen sequenced in a study of blood T cells in healthy people across ages. For the second PCR, which ran for roughly 6 to 12 cycles, a sample-barcoded 5' primer and a J-beta primer mix were used. TCRdb reanalysed the 5' RACE reads using MiXCR and keeps one entry per CDR3 protein. The profile shows some 1,500,000 distinct CDR3 sequences, approximately 42% of them singletons. Specimen: blood. The receptors come from a woman under 30 in good health.

This chain connects TRBV7-9 to TRBJ2-1; 9 positions match TRBD1. CDR3 size: 16 residues. The junction had 6 bases not matched to a gene; V was cut back by 2 bases and J by 4 bases. Per germline, CDR1 SEHNR and CDR2 FQNEAQ (reference sequence). The CDR3 nucleotides are TGTGCCAGCAGCTTAATTCTTGGGACAGGGTACAATGAGCAGTTCTTC. Its protein is CASSLILGTGYNEQFF.

The rearrangement joins TRBV7-9 to TRBJ1-2; no firm D call. V was shortened by 2 bases and J by 8 bases, with 12 bases between the two germline ends. The CDR3 loop spans 13 amino acids. Looked up from germline, CDR1 is SEHNR and CDR2 is FQNEAQ (reference sequence). CDR3 amino acids: CASSLMGGRGYTF. As DNA, the CDR3 is TGTGCCAGCAGCTTAATGGGAGGTCGCGGCTACACCTTC.

Remarks on this clonotype: A read error may produce the germline difference seen at one junction end. This sequence joins TRBV12-3 or TRBV12-4 and TRBJ2-3, with D possibly matching TRBD2 (5 bases). The CDR3 sequence is 14 residues long. CDR3 bases: TGTGCCAGCAGCGGACTGGGTGGCACAGATGCGCAGTATTTT. This gives the protein CASSGLGGTDAQYF.

The rearrangement joins TRBV27 to TRBJ2-7, with D perhaps TRBD1 (5 bases). V was pared by 6 bases and J by 2 bases, with 11 bases between. Germline lookup yields CDR1 MNHEY and CDR2 SMNVEV (reference sequence). The CDR3 consists of 13 residues. CDR3 coding DNA: TGTGCCAGCAGACCAACAGGTGCCTACGAGCAGTACTTC. It specifies CASRPTGAYEQYF.

This rearrangement joins TRBV2 to TRBJ1-2; D is undetermined. This CDR3 region has 12 residues. CDR1 is SNHLY, CDR2 FYNNEI, per germline. The V end lost 6 bases, the J end lost 5 bases, and 10 bases lay between the germline ends. The CDR3 sequence: CASSASGYGYTF. For the CDR3, the DNA is TGTGCCAGCAGCGCCTCGGGGTATGGCTACACCTTC.

The rearrangement links TRBV15 to TRBJ1-3, with unresolved D. The ends were cut back, 1 base at V and 3 bases at J, with 1 base in the middle. CDR3 length: 12 amino acids. Germline values: CDR1 LNHNV, CDR2 YYDKDF (reference sequence). For the CDR3, the DNA is TGTGCCACCAGCAGAGTTGGAAACACCATATATTTT. Residues: CATSRVGNTIYF.

The chain combines TRBV5-6 with TRBJ1-6; D unclear. The germline V gene has CDR1 SGHDT and CDR2 YYEEEE. The CDR3 totals 14 residues. The V end lost 1 base, the J end lost 6 bases, and 8 bases lay between the germline ends. In DNA, the CDR3 is TGTGCCAGCAGCTTGAGGTCGGCTAATTCACCCCTCCACTTT. Protein sequence: CASSLRSANSPLHF.

The CDR3 loop is CASSLVESGAHYEQYF. CDR3 coding DNA: TGTGCCAGCAGCTTAGTCGAGTCCGGGGCCCACTACGAGCAGTACTTC. The genes are TRBV7-9 and TRBJ2-5; either TRBD1 or TRBD2 may supply D (5 bases each). The DNA end is a closer match to TRBJ2-7, so the J assignment may be wrong. CDR1 is SEHNR, CDR2 FQNEAQ, per germline (reference sequence). This CDR3 comprises 16 residues.

This clonotype was observed once. The V and J genes are TRBV30 and TRBJ1-1; D is unresolved. The V end was cut by 3 bases, the J end by 0 bases, with 14 bases between. Germline V CDR1 and CDR2: GTSNPN, SVGIG (reference sequence). The CDR3 has 15 amino acids. In DNA form, the CDR3 reads TGTGCCTGGAGGGGCTGGGCACCGATGAACACTGAAGCTTTCTTT. It is translated as CAWRGWAPMNTEAFF.

The chain links TRBV27 to TRBJ2-1, with 15 bases matching TRBD2. Trimming at V came to 6 bases and at J to 9 bases, leaving 6 bases not matched to a gene. CDR1 is MNHEY, CDR2 SMNVEV, per germline (reference sequence). CDR3 length: 15 amino acids. The CDR3: CASRVGLAGGCEQFF. In nucleotides, the CDR3 is TGTGCCAGCAGGGTAGGACTAGCGGGAGGGTGTGAGCAGTTCTTC.

This chain connects TRBV14 to TRBJ1-2; D is uncertain. The germline V gene has CDR1 SGHDN and CDR2 FVKESK. V was shortened by 1 base and J by 5 bases, with 11 bases between the two germline ends. The CDR3 is 14 residues long. As DNA, the CDR3 is TGTGCCAGCAGCCAAGGTCGGCTCCGGTATGGCTACACCTTC. This encodes CASSQGRLRYGYTF.

The rearrangement joins TRBV5-1 to TRBJ2-1, with 9 bases lining up with TRBD2. Germline V gene data show CDR1 as SGHRS and CDR2 as YFSETQ. Trimming took 0 bases from V and 7 from J; bases not matched to a gene: 5. The CDR3 length is 15 residues. CDR3 amino acids: CASSLGLAGQNEQFF. The CDR3 DNA is TGCGCCAGCAGCTTGGGCCTAGCGGGACAAAATGAGCAGTTCTTC. Supplemented by reference TRBV5-1 and TRBJ2-1, the full variable domain reads KAGVTQTPRYLIKTRGQQVTLSCSPISGHRSVSWYQQTPGQGLQFLFEYFSETQRNKGNFPGRFSGRQFSNSRSEMNVSTLELGDSALYLCASSLGLAGQNEQFFGPGTRLTVL.

The V gene is TRBV7-2, the J gene TRBJ1-5, with D hard to call. V was clipped by 5 bases and J by 11 bases, with 16 bases between them. CDR1 is SGHTA, CDR2 FQGNSA, per germline. CDR3 size: 13 residues. CDR3 in amino acids: CASSHDAWTTQHF. The CDR3 DNA is TGTGCCAGCAGCCACGACGCATGGACGACCCAGCATTTT.

The chain uses TRBV29-1 and TRBJ1-4; 7 nucleotides line up with TRBD1. CDR3 length: 14 residues. Germline V gene lookup returns CDR1 SQVTM and CDR2 ANQGSEA. V trimming: 6 bases; J trimming: 7 bases; junction bases outside the gene matches: 11. The CDR3 bases are TGCAGCGTAGGGGTGACAGGGACCGCTGAAAAACTGTTTTTT. Its translation: CSVGVTGTAEKLFF.

V gene TRBV27 combines with J gene TRBJ2-2; D is unclear. V was clipped by 6 bases and J by 6 bases, with 14 bases between them. This CDR3 region has 14 residues. Germline V lookup: CDR1 MNHEY, CDR2 SMNVEV (reference sequence). The CDR3: CASSPLLTPGELFF. The CDR3 DNA reads TGTGCCAGCAGCCCATTATTAACTCCCGGGGAGCTGTTTTTT.

This chain uses TRBV24-1 with TRBJ2-3; TRBD2 matches 11 bases. Losses at the gene ends were 2 bases for V and 3 bases for J; bases not matched to a gene: 12. The CDR3 loop spans 19 amino acids. Germline loops: CDR1 KGHDR, CDR2 SFDVKD. The CDR3 DNA follows: TGTGCCACCAGTGATTCCCTAGCGGGAGGAATTTTGGGAACAGATACGCAGTATTTT. Residues: CATSDSLAGGILGTDTQYF.

The chain employs TRBV2 and TRBJ2-3; unclear D gene. The germline gives CDR1 SNHLY, CDR2 FYNNEI. V lost 3 bases to trimming and J lost 4 bases, with 8 bases between them. The CDR3 loop spans 13 amino acids. Written as DNA, the CDR3 is TGTGCCAGCAGTGACGGCCGGGCAGATACGCAGTATTTT. Translation: CASSDGRADTQYF.

The genes are TRBV7-9 and TRBJ2-7; either TRBD1 or TRBD2 may fit D (5 bases each). Per the germline V gene, CDR1 is SEHNR and CDR2 is FQNEAQ (reference sequence). CDR3 length equals 15 residues. V lost 1 base and J lost 5, with 15 bases in between. CDR3: CASSLVGSGTHEQYF. As DNA, the CDR3 is TGTGCCAGCAGCTTAGTGGGGTCCGGGACCCACGAGCAGTACTTC.

This clonotype was recorded a few times. J is TRBJ1-2 and V is TRBV28, with 7 bases matching TRBD1. V shed 0 bases, J shed 3 bases, and the junction held 7 bases outside the gene matches. Germline V gene data show CDR1 as MDHEN and CDR2 as SYDVKM. The CDR3 extends over 16 amino acids. DNA of the CDR3: TGTGCCAGCAGTTTATGGGCAGGGGGGGGCGACTATGGCTACACCTTC. It codes for CASSLWAGGGDYGYTF.

This clonotype appeared many times. The rearrangement uses TRBV7-9 and TRBJ1-5; D is unclear. The CDR3 is 13 residues long. Germline V gene sequence: CDR1 SEHNR, CDR2 FQNEAQ (reference sequence). V lost 6 bases and J 1 base, leaving 7 bases between the germline ends. This CDR3 is CASSSDSNQPQHF. The CDR3 DNA reads TGTGCCAGCAGTTCCGACAGCAATCAGCCCCAGCATTTT.

V gene TRBV20-1 combines with J gene TRBJ1-1; no firm D call. The V end lost 3 bases, the J end lost 7 bases, and 18 bases lay between the germline ends. The CDR3 is made up of 14 amino acids. From germline, CDR1 is DFQATT and CDR2 SNEGSKA (reference sequence). In DNA form, the CDR3 reads TGCAGTGCTAGGGGGATAACACCCTCAAATGAAGCTTTCTTT. The encoded protein is CSARGITPSNEAFF.

This clonotype has only a few counts. A much bigger clone sits one base away, suggesting this may be a read error. The chain employs TRBV15 and TRBJ2-5; D not certain. Trimming shortened V by 0 bases and J by 3 bases, and 8 bases separated the two germline ends. Per germline, CDR1 LNHNV and CDR2 YYDKDF (reference sequence). CDR3 length equals 14 residues. As DNA, the CDR3 is TGTGCCACCAGCAGAGATCACAGCGAAGAGACCCAGTACTTC. Translation gives CATSRDHSEETQYF. The variable domain in full, completed from reference TRBV15 and TRBJ2-5, reads DAMVIQNPRYQVTQFGKPVTLSCSQTLNHNVMYWYQQKSSQAPKLLFHYYDKDFNNEADTPDNFQSRRPNTSFCFLDIRSPGLGDTAMYLCATSRDHSEETQYFGPGTRLLVL.

The gene calls are TRBV20-1 and TRBJ2-7, with D tentatively TRBD2 (6 bases). The tail of the sequence fits TRBJ2-5 better, so the J call may be wrong. Germline values: CDR1 DFQATT, CDR2 SNEGSKA (reference sequence). The length of the CDR3 is 13 residues. The CDR3 coding sequence is TGCAGTGCTAGGATTTCGGGGAGGGAGACCCAGTACTTC. It is translated as CSARISGRETQYF.